The sequence of this T cell receptor beta chain was determined in a study of T cells in Graves' hyperthyroidism and ophthalmopathy (dated by TCRdb to about 2019). With respect to the entire study: Peripheral blood was sampled at the time of initial diagnosis, prior to any treatment. Once sampling was done, hyperthyroidism patients were given methimazole at a starting dose of 30 mg daily, whereas ophthalmopathy patients were given high-dose intravenous methylprednisolone. Thyroid tissue and blood T-cell repertoires from roughly six Graves' hyperthyroidism patients were also compared in the study. Prospective prediction of ophthalmopathy was tested in an independent validation cohort of 18 to 20 hyperthyroidism patients and 15 to 17 patients who later progressed to ophthalmopathy. A discovery cohort of about 100 patients, approximately 45 with Graves' ophthalmopathy and over 55 with stable Graves' hyperthyroidism, was used to find distinguishing TCR V-J signatures. The 75 to 100 discovery patients were divided at random into training and test sets in a 7:3 ratio. The paper describes TCR Vbeta CDR3 sequencing of around 140 peripheral blood samples, made up of 43 ophthalmopathy patients, over 70 hyperthyroidism patients and roughly 17 progressor patients.

The TCR beta CDR3 regions were amplified from the RNA transcripts. For the first round of RT-PCR on the TCR CDR3, the HTBI primer set was used together with the Qiagen OneStep RT-PCR kit. Libraries were constructed in a second round of multiplex PCR, after which size selection and purification were performed. Paired-end sequencing of the libraries was performed with 100 bp reads on an Illumina HiSeq2000. As for the authors' bioinformatics: SOAPnuke was used to process the raw data, with reads discarded if the reads contained adapters or uncalled bases, had a mean Phred below 15, or lacked an exact constant-primer or identifier match. High-quality paired reads were merged using COPE v1.2.5, and each unique nucleotide sequence was defined as a clonotype. Clonotypes were aligned to IMGT TRBV, TRBD and TRBJ reference segments using MiTCR v1.1. Analysis was restricted to V-J combinations with a frequency above 0.0001, which covered 98% to 99.2% of repertoires. The TCS score was defined as the ratio of F50 (clonal expansion) to E x V (chaos), calculated using BLOSUM62-based TCRdist between CDR3 peptides within each V-J. Welch's t-statistics and random forest reduced several hundred V-J features to roughly 13, which were used in a naive Bayes classifier (R e1071). Through fastp at Q25 and MiXCR, TCRdb rebuilt clones from the public reads, retaining in-frame beta chains. Each entry is one CDR3 protein sequence, shown with its most common DNA and genes. TCRdb's processing, not the authors', yielded these V and J calls. The sample includes a few hundred thousand distinct CDR3 sequences, with approximately 15% observed a single time. Of the sample, approximately 7.4% falls within the top ten clones.

With respect to this clonotype: Its target antigen remains unknown. Per-base quality was not reported, and no clone a single base away is much larger than it.

Graves' hyperthyroidism was defined as stable when no progression to ophthalmopathy occurred over 18 months of follow-up. Hyperthyroidism patients were newly diagnosed, with disease duration under 2 months, and aged 18 to 65 years. The study excluded patients with uncontrolled infections, other autoimmune diseases, pregnancy or lactation. Diagnoses relied on clinical symptoms, serum thyroxine and TRAb, thyroid ultrasound and orbital computed tomography. PBMCs were separated from 8 to 10 ml of fresh peripheral blood using Ficoll-Paque density gradient centrifugation. Trizol reagent was used to extract total RNA, and RNA quality was then checked on an Agilent 2100 Bioanalyzer. The full study reports these points: Most expanded thyroid clonotypes (frequency above 0.001) were also found in blood, which suggests that blood repertoires may mirror thyroid immune responses. No statistical method was used to set the sample size in advance, and investigators knew the group allocation. In validation, the model predicted progression to ophthalmopathy a median of roughly six months before onset, with 65% to 71% sensitivity and just under 75% specificity. A 13 V-J signature model separated ophthalmopathy from stable hyperthyroidism, with approximately 86% sensitivity and 81.08% specificity in cross-validation and 80%/75% in testing.

The origin of this receptor is a woman in her twenties or thirties with Graves' hyperthyroidism. Sequenced: blood.

The nucleotide sequence reads as follows: TGTGCCAGCAGTCGAGCGGGAGTTGAGCAGTTCTTC. This encodes CASSRAGVEQFF. Here the chain combines TRBV27 and TRBJ2-1; TRBD2 lines up with 8 middle nucleotides. Clipping removes 5 bases from V and 9 bases from J, with 3 as the unmatched junction base count. Reading from cysteine to phenylalanine, the CDR3 counts 12 amino acids. CDR3 DNA only is kept here, 36 bases in frame from base 1. Taken from the germline V gene (reference sequence), the CDR1 and CDR2 loops are MNHEY and SMNVEV.